This TCR beta chain was recorded in a study of post-analysis software for immune sequencing data. This clonotype was detected a few times. The TCR beta cDNA libraries carried unique molecular identifiers. TCRdb fed the PCR reads into MiXCR, producing one record per CDR3 protein. The data hold some 700,000 distinct CDR3 sequences, with over 45% observed a single time. The sequence came from a girl aged 2 to 9 with multiple sclerosis. The sequenced material came from blood.

CDR3 loop: CSARLGLAGPTDTQYF. CDR3 DNA sequence: TGCAGTGCTAGACTGGGACTAGCGGGACCCACAGATACGCAGTATTTT. The V and J genes are TRBV20-1 and TRBJ2-3; the match to TRBD2 covers 13 bases. The V gene end was trimmed by 2 bases and the J gene end by 2 bases; junction bases not matched to a gene: 4. CDR1 and CDR2 from the germline V gene are DFQATT and SNEGSKA (reference sequence). The CDR3 extends over 16 amino acids.